This entry is about one T cell receptor (beta chain). This receptor's antigen is unknown. No much larger clone exists at a distance of one base, and base qualities are not known. This record belongs to a study of blood T cells in healthy people across ages (dated by TCRdb to the mid-2010s). Broadly, across the study: In model experiments, roughly one uniquely barcoded TCR beta cDNA molecule per two T cells was captured by template switching. Age-related changes in TCR beta repertoire diversity were measured in the study by deep sequencing normalized with unique cDNA molecular identifiers. Four age groups were formed from the donors: young (average roughly 15 years), middle-aged (approximately 42), aged (about 62) and long-lived (roughly 81). To avoid experimental bias, donors of different ages were distributed randomly across sequencing lanes. For two donors (one aged 18 to 29 and one aged 80 or older), the study analyzed two additional independent replicas of 1 million unique cDNA reads from the same blood draw. On the study overall, not on this receptor specifically: Total diversity estimates from one million sequenced T cells were considered lower bounds and underestimates. The percentage of naive T cells measured by flow cytometry correlated strongly with observed TCR beta diversity. As age increased, observed TCR beta diversity per million T cells dropped in a roughly linear way, and a significant reduction was already evident by age around 41. Because the CMV infection status of the donors was unknown, age-related changes in expanded clonotypes may potentially have been confounded. Bulk unsorted PBMC profiling prevented conclusive comparison of naive and antigen-experienced compartments. Compared with the aged group, more naive CD4+ T cells, fewer expanded clones and increased TCR diversity were shown by the long-lived group, suggesting age selection.

Libraries were prepared through 5' RACE. TCRdb shows the sequencer as Illumina HiSeq 2500. A second about 7 to 12 cycle PCR used a sample-barcoded 5' primer and a J-beta primer mix. A unique molecular identifier was introduced onto each TCR beta cDNA molecule by a template-switch 5' adaptor carrying 12 random nucleotides. Each sample yielded at least 3 million CDR3-containing paired-end reads. The Mint cDNA synthesis kit, primed by a TRBC-specific oligonucleotide, was used to synthesize first-strand cDNA from all RNA. After uracil-DNA glycosylase treatment, a first 18-cycle PCR used universal primers M1SS and BC2_uni_R on all cDNA. The authors' analysis ran thus. For normalization, 1 million high-quality reads, each with a distinct molecular identifier, were randomly selected from each sample. Instead of being binned into consensus sequences, reads that shared molecular identifiers were thrown out. MiTCR, run with a Q25 quality threshold and the strictest error-elimination algorithm, handled CDR3 identification, clonotype clustering and error correction. A nonparametric unseen species model with Euler transformation was used to estimate lower-bound total TCR beta diversity. The raw public reads went through TCRdb reprocessing: fastp at Q25, MiXCR clone calling, in-frame beta chains kept. All rows with the same CDR3 protein become a single entry with the most common DNA and genes. The V and J calls reflect TCRdb's pipeline rather than the authors' work. Counted in this sample were 1.6 million or so distinct CDR3 sequences; about 31% of them appeared once. Approximately 11% of the sample comes from the top ten.

Donors were a few dozen systemically healthy Caucasian individuals from Russia aged roughly 6 to 100 years. Each donor gave approximately 9.3 milliliters of peripheral blood, collected into EDTA-treated Vacutainer tubes. Ficoll-Paque density-gradient centrifugation was used to isolate PBMCs, with at least 6 million obtained per sample. Trizol reagent was used to extract total RNA from the PBMCs, yielding at least 6 micrograms per sample. Naive CD45RAhigh/CD27high T cell percentages were measured by flow cytometry on a PBMC aliquot from every donor. Input material: blood. The receptor comes from a woman aged 25 to 39 in good health.

This receptor has the CDR3 CAITPGVNSPLHF. The nucleotides are TGTGCCATCACACCAGGGGTCAATTCACCCCTCCACTTT. The sequence joins TRBV10-3 to TRBJ1-6, and TRBD1 may be the D gene, going by 6 matching bases. The CDR3 sequence holds 13 residues, the cysteine and phenylalanine included. Only the CDR3 portion is preserved as DNA: 39 bases, with reading frame beginning at the first base. CDR1 and CDR2 are read off the germline V gene as ENHRY and SYGVKD. V lost 7 bases and J lost 7 bases; the stretch between them is 11 bases long.